The 3 T cell receptor beta chains given below trace back to one sample, sequenced in a study of T-cell memory formation after mild COVID-19. TCRdb re-called the 5' RACE reads through MiXCR, storing one row per CDR3 protein. This repertoire shows about 560,000 distinct CDR3 sequences, approximately 15% found once; its top ten account for around 7.8%. The sample taken for sequencing was PBMCs or a T cell subset sorted from them (not recorded which). These receptors all come from an adult woman who had mild COVID-19 (a few samples of this study predate the infection). Cell type and time point are not known.

This chain uses TRBV3-1 with TRBJ2-6, with 7 bases fitting TRBD1. V lost 7 bases to trimming and J lost 1 base; unmatched junction nucleotides: 10. The length of the CDR3 is 17 residues. The V gene's germline CDR1 is LGHDT and CDR2 YNNKEL (reference sequence). CDR3 bases: TGTGCCAGCACCTCTATGGACAGGCTTTCTGGGGCCAACGTCCTGACTTTC. Protein sequence: CASTSMDRLSGANVLTF.

This clonotype was picked up many times. The rearrangement uses TRBV15 and TRBJ2-7, with D possibly being TRBD1 or TRBD2 (5 bases each). Trimming took 0 bases from V and 2 from J, leaving 8 bases between them. Germline CDR1 LNHNV, CDR2 YYDKDF (reference sequence). The CDR3 sequence is 14 residues long. CDR3 in DNA: TGTGCCACCAGCAGAGACCGGGGCCCCTACGAGCAGTACTTC. Translation gives CATSRDRGPYEQYF.

This clonotype was counted at least ten times. V is TRBV5-1 and J is TRBJ2-3, with D unclear. Germline-derived CDR1 and CDR2 are SGHRS and YFSETQ. V was shortened by 0 bases and J by 6 bases, with 8 bases between the two germline ends. This CDR3 has 13 amino acids. The CDR3 sequence: CASSLAGRDTQYF. CDR3 nucleotides: TGCGCCAGCAGCTTGGCCGGGCGGGATACGCAGTATTTT.